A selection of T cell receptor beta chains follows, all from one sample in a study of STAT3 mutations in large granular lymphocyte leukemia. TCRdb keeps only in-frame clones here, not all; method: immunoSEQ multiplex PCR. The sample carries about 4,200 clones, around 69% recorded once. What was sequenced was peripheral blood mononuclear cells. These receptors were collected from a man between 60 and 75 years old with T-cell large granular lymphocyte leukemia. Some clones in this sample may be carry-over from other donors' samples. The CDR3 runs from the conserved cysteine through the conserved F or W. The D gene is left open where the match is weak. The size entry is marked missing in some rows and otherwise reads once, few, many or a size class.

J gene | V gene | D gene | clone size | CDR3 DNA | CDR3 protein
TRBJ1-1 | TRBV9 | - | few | TGTGCCAGCTCCCTGGAGGACACTGAAGCTTTCTTT | CASSLEDTEAFF
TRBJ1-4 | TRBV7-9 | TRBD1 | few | TGTGCCAGCAGCCCCGACAGGGGGGATGAAAAACTGTTTTTT | CASSPDRGDEKLFF
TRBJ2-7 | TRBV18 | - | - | TGTGCCAGCTCACCTTCCGGTGGCGAGCAGTACTTC | CASSPSGGEQYF
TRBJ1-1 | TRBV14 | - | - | TGTGCCAGCAGCCAAGGGTGGAACACTGAAGCTTTCTTT | CASSQGWNTEAFF
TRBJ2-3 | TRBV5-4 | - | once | TGTGCCAGCAGCTTGTCGAACCACGGCACAGATACGCAGTATTTT | CASSLSNHGTDTQYF
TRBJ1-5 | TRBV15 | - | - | TGTGCCACCAGCCCTCGTAGACAGACTAGCAATCAGCCCCAGCATTTT | CATSPRRQTSNQPQHF
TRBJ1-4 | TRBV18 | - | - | TGTGCCAGCTCACCTGACATAAAAGAAAAACTGTTTTTT | CASSPDIKEKLFF
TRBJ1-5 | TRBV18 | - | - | TGTGCCAGCTCACCGGTCGTCAACAATCAGCCCCAGCATTTT | CASSPVVNNQPQHF
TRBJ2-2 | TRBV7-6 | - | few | TGTGCCATCAAAGTCGCGAGGGAAACCGGGGAGCTGTTTTTT | CAIKVARETGELFF
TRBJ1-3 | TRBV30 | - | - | TGTGCCTGCGGGACGGGAGGAAACACCATATATTTT | CACGTGGNTIYF
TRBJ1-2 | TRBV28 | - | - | TGTGCCAGCAGTCCACCACCCGTGGCCGGTGGCTACACCTTC | CASSPPPVAGGYTF
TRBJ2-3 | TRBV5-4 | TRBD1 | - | TGTGCCAGCAGCGACAGGGTATTATCTGGCACAGATACGCAGTATTTT | CASSDRVLSGTDTQYF
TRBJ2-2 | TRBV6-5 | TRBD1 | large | TGTGCCAGCAGTTACTTAAGACAGGGGGCCGGGGAGCTGTTTTTT | CASSYLRQGAGELFF
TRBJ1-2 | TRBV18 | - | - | TGTGCCAGCTCACAGGGAGGATATGGCTACACCTTC | CASSQGGYGYTF
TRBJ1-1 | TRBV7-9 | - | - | TGTGCCAGCAGCTTAGAATTAACAGAAGCTTTCTTT | CASSLELTEAFF
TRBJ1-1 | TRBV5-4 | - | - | TGTGCCAGCAGTTTAAGGGGGGCCCGAGCTTTCTTT | CASSLRGARAFF
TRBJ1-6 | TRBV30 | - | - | TGTGCCTGGAGTGTACCAGGGGCAAGTTCACCCCTCCACTTT | CAWSVPGASSPLHF